Sequencing of this T cell receptor (beta chain) was carried out in a study of T-cell memory formation after mild COVID-19. In its sample, this clonotype was seen a few times. The antigen is unknown. Study-level points and caveats: A balance of CD4 and CD8 characterized clones contracting day 15 to 85, whereas later expanders leaned CD4+.

With constant-segment primers, 5'RACE yielded cDNA libraries of TCR alpha and TCR beta that carried sample barcodes and UMIs. TCRdb reanalysed the 5' RACE reads using MiXCR and keeps one entry per CDR3 protein. The top ten hold over 9% of the sample, which has about 470,000 distinct CDR3 sequences, 15% to 20% seen once. Trimming cost V 7 bases and J 4 bases, with 16 bases left between them. The CDR3 totals 15 residues. Germline values: CDR1 SEHNR, CDR2 FQNEAQ (reference sequence). The sequenced sample consisted of PBMCs or a T cell subset sorted from them (not recorded which). This chain connects TRBV7-9 to TRBJ2-2; D gene uncertain. The clonotype comes from an adult woman who had mild COVID-19 (a few samples of this study predate the infection). Cell type and time point are not known. The DNA of the CDR3 is TGTGCCAGCACCCCGCGCGGATGGGGCACCGGGGAGCTGTTTTTT. Protein: CASTPRGWGTGELFF.